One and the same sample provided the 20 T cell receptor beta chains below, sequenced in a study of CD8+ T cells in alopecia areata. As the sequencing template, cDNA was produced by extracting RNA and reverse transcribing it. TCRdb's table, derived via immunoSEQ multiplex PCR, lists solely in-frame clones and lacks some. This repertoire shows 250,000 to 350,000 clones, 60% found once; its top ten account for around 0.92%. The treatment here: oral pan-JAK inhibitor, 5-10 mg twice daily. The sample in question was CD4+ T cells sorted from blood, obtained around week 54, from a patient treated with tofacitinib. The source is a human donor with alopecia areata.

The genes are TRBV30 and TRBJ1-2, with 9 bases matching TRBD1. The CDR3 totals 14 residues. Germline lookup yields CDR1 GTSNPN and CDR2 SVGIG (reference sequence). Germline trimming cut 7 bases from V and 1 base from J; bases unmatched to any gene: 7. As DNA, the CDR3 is TGTGCCTCGACGGGACAGGGACATAACTATGGCTACACCTTC. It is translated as CASTGQGHNYGYTF.

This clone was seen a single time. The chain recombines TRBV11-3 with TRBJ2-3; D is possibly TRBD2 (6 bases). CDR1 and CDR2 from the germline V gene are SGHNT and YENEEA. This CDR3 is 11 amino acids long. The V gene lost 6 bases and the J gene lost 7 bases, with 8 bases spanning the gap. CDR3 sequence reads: CASSGGNTQYF. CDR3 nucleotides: TGTGCCAGCAGTGGGGGGAATACGCAGTATTTT.

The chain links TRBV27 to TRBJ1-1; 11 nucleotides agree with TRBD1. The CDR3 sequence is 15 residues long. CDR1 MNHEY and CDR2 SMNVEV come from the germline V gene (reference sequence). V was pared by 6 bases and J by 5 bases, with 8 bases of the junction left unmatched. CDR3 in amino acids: CASREDRGPGTEAFF. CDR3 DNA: TGTGCCAGCAGGGAGGACAGGGGGCCCGGGACTGAAGCTTTCTTT.

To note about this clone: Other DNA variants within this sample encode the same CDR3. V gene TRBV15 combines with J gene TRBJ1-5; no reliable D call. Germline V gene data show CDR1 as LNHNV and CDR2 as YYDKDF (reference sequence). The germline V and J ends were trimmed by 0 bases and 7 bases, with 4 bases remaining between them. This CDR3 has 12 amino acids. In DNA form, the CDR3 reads TGTGCCACCAGCAGAGATTCCCAGCCCCAGCATTTT. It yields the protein CATSRDSQPQHF.

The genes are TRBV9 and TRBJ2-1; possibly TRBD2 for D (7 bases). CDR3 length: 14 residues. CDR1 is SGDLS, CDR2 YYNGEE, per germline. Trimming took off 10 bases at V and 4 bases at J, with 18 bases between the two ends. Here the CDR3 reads CASDGGPMYNEQFF. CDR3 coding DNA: TGTGCCTCGGACGGGGGGCCGATGTACAATGAGCAGTTCTTC.

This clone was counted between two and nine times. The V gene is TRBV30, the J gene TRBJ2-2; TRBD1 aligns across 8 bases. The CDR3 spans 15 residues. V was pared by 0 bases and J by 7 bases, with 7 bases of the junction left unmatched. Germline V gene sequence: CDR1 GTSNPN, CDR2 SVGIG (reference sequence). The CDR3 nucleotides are TGTGCCTGGAGTGTACTCGGCAGGGGGCACGGGGAGCTGTTTTTT. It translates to CAWSVLGRGHGELFF.

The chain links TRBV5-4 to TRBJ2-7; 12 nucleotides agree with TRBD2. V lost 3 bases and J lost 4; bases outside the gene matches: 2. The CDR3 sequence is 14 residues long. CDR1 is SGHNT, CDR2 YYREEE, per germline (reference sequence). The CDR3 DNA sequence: TGTGCCAGCAGCTCGACTAGCGGGGGTTACGAGCAGTACTTC. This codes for CASSSTSGGYEQYF.

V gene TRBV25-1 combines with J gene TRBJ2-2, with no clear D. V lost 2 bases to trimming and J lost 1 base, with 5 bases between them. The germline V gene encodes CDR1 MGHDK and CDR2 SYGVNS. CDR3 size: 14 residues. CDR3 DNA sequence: TGTGCCAGCAGTGAACTACTGAACACCGGGGAGCTGTTTTTT. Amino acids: CASSELLNTGELFF.

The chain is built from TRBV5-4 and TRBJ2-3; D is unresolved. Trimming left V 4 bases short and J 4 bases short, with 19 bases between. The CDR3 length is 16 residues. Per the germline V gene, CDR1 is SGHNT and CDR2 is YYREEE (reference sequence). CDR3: CASSEEPGPRADTQYF. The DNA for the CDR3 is TGTGCCAGCAGCGAGGAACCCGGGCCTCGCGCAGATACGCAGTATTTT.

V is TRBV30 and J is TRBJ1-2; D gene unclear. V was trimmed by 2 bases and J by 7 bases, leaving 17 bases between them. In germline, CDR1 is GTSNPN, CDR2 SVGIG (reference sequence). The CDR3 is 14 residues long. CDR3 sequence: CAWSIRPSTSGYTF. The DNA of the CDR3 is TGTGCCTGGAGTATACGACCCTCGACGAGTGGCTACACCTTC.

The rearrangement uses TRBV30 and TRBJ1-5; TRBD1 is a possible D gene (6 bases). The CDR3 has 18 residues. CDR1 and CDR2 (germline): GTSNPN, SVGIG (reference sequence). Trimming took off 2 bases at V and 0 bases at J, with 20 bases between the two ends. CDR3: CAWSPSLATGYSNQPQHF. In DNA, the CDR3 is TGTGCCTGGAGTCCCTCCCTGGCGACAGGTTATAGCAATCAGCCCCAGCATTTT.

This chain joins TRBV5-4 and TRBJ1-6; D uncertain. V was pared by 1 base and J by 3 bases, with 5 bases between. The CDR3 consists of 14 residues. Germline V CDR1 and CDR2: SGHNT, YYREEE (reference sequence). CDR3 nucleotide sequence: TGTGCCAGCAGCTTGCCGGGCTATAATTCACCCCTCCACTTT. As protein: CASSLPGYNSPLHF.

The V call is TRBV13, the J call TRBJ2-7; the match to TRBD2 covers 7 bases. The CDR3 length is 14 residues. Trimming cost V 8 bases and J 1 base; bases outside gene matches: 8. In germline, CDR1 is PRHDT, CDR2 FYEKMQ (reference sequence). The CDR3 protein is CASRRGGGSYEQYF. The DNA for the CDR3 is TGTGCCAGCCGGAGGGGCGGGGGTTCCTACGAGCAGTACTTC.

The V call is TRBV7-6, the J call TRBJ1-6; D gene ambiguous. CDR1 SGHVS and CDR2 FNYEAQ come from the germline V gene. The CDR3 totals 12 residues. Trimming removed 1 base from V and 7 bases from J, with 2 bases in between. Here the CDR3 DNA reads TGTGCCAGCAGCTTAGGAAATTCACCCCTCCACTTT. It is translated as CASSLGNSPLHF.

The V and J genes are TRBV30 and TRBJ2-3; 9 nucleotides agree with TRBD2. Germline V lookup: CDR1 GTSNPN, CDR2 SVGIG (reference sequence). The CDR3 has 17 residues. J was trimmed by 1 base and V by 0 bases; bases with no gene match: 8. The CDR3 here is CAWSVRVVAGGTDTQYF. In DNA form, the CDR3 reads TGTGCCTGGAGTGTACGAGTGGTAGCGGGGGGCACAGATACGCAGTATTTT.

The CDR3 bases are TGTGCCAGCAGCGTAGGGCTCCAGAGCTCCTACGAGCAGTACTTC. Its protein product is CASSVGLQSSYEQYF. The rearrangement uses TRBV9 and TRBJ2-7; D is unclear. Germline loops: CDR1 SGDLS, CDR2 YYNGEE. The CDR3 runs 15 residues. V lost 0 bases to trimming and J lost 0 bases, with 10 bases between them.

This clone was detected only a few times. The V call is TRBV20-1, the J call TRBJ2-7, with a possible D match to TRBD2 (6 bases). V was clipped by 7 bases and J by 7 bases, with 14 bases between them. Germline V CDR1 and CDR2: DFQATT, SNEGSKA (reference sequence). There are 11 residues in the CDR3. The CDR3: CSGSFGGEQYF. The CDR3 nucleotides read TGCAGTGGCAGCTTCGGGGGTGAGCAGTACTTC.

CDR3: CASSERGVPQDYQYF. In DNA, the CDR3 is TGTGCCAGCAGTGAACGCGGGGTGCCCCAAGATTACCAGTACTTC. V gene TRBV25-1 combines with J gene TRBJ2-5, with D maybe TRBD2 (6 bases). This CDR3 is built from 15 residues. Germline V lookup: CDR1 MGHDK, CDR2 SYGVNS. Between the trimmed V and J ends, which lost 2 bases and 10 bases, there was a span of 20 bases.

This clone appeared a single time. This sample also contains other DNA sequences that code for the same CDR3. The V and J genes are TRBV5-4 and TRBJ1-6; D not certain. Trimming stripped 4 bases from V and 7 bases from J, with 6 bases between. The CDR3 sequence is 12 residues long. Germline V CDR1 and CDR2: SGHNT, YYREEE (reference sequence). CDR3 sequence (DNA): TGTGCCAGCAGCCTCCTCAATTCACCCCTCCACTTT. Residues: CASSLLNSPLHF.

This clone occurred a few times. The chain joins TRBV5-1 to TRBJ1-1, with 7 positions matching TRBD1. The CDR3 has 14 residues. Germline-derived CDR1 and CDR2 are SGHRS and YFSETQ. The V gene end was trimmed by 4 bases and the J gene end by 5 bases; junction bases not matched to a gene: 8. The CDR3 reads CASSRDSGGTEAFF. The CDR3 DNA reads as TGCGCCAGCAGCAGGGACAGTGGGGGTACTGAAGCTTTCTTT.